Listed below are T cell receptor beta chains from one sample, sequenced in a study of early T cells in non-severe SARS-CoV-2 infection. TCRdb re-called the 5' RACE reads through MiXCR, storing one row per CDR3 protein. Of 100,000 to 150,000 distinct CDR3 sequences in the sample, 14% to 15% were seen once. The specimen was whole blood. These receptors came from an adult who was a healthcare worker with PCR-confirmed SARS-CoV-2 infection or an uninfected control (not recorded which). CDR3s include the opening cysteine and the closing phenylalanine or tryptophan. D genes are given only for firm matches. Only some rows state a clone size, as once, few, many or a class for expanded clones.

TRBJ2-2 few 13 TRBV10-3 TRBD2 TGTGCCATTGTCGGGGGGATCGGCGGGGAGCTGTTTTTT CAIVGGIGGELFF
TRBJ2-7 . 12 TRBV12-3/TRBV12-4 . TGTGCCAGCAGTGCTGGGGGCTACGAGCAGTACTTC CASSAGGYEQYF
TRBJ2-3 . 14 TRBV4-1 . TGCGCCAGCAGCCAAGAGGGCAACGGAGATACGCAGTATTTT CASSQEGNGDTQYF
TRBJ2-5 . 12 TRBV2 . TGTGCCAGCAGGAGCCAGCAAGAGACCCAGTACTTC CASRSQQETQYF
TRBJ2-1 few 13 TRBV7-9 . TGTGCCAGCAGTCCCCGGGGCCACAATGAGCAGTTCTTC CASSPRGHNEQFF
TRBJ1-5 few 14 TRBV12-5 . TGTGCTAGTGGTTTCGAGGGAGCGGGTCAGCCCCAGCATTTT CASGFEGAGQPQHF
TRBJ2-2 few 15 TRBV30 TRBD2 TGTGCCTGTCTTACTACTAGCGGGAACACCGGGGAGCTGTTTTTT CACLTTSGNTGELFF
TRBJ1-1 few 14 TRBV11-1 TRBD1 TGTGCCAGTAAATTGGGACAGGGAAATACTGAAGCTTTCTTT CASKLGQGNTEAFF
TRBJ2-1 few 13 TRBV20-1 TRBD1 TGCAGTGGGAATGGGGACAGCTACAATGAGCAGTTCTTC CSGNGDSYNEQFF
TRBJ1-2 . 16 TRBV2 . TGTGCCAGCAGGGAAGGACGCCAAGCTAATGTCTATGGCTACACCTTC CASREGRQANVYGYTF
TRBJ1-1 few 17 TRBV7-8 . TGTGCCAGCAGCTTAATCCGGGCTAACCGGGAGGACACTGAAGCTTTCTTT CASSLIRANREDTEAFF
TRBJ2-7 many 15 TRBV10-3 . TGTGCCATCAGTGATTTAGCTGCTACCGCGGACGAGCAGTACTTC CAISDLAATADEQYF
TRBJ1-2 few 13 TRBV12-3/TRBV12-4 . TGTGCCAGCAGTTTCAGGGACGTACGAGGCTACACCTTC CASSFRDVRGYTF
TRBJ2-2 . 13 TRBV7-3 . TGTGCCAGCAGCTTAGAGTTTACCGGGGAGCTGTTTTTT CASSLEFTGELFF
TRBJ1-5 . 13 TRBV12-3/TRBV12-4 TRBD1 TGTGCCAGCAGACGGGACAGGGGCCAGCCCCAGCATTTT CASRRDRGQPQHF
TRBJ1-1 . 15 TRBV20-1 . TGCAGTGCTAGAGATAGAACGCCAAGGGGCACTGAAGCTTTCTTT CSARDRTPRGTEAFF
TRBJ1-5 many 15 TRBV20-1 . TGCAGTGCTAGAGAGGGGGGCAGTGCTAATCAGCCCCAGCATTTT CSAREGGSANQPQHF
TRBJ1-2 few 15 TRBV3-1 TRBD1 TGTGCCAGCAGCCAAGGAGTTGGGACAGGGCATGGCTACACCTTC CASSQGVGTGHGYTF
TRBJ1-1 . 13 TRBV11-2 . TGTGCCAGCAGCTTAAGTTACGGGACTGAAGCTTTCTTT CASSLSYGTEAFF
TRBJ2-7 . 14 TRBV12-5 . TGTGCTAGTGGTTTCCTGACAGATACCTACGAGCAGTACTTC CASGFLTDTYEQYF
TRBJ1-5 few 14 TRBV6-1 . TGTGCCAGCAGCGGGGGTGTCGGCAATCAGCCCCAGCATTTT CASSGGVGNQPQHF
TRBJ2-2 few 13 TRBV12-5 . TGTGCTAGTGGCCAAGGGTCGGGCGGGGAGCTGTTTTTT CASGQGSGGELFF
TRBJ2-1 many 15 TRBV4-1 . TGCGCCAGCAGCCCAAGGGAGGTGGAGTACAATGAGCAGTTCTTC CASSPREVEYNEQFF
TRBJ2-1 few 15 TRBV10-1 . TGCGCCAGCAGTGGAGCCGCGGCCCAGGGGAATGAGCAGTTCTTC CASSGAAAQGNEQFF
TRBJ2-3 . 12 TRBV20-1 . TGCAGTGCTGGGTGGAGGGCTCCGCCGCAGTATTTT CSAGWRAPPQYF
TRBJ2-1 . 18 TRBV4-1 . TGCGCCAGCAGCCAAGAGCGCATTAGGACAGCCCTCTACAATGAGCAGTTCTTC CASSQERIRTALYNEQFF
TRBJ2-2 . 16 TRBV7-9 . TGTGCCAGCAGCCCTTATTCCCCAACAGCCACCGGGGAGCTGTTTTTT CASSPYSPTATGELFF
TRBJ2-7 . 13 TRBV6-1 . TGTGCCAGCAGTGGGCCGAGCAGCTACGAGCAGTACTTC CASSGPSSYEQYF
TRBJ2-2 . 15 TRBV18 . TGTGCCAGCTACCCCACGGCGGGGAACACCGGGGAGCTGTTTTTT CASYPTAGNTGELFF
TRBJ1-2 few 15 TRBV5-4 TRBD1 TGTGCCAGCAGCTTGCCAACAGGGGCCAACTATGGCTACACCTTC CASSLPTGANYGYTF
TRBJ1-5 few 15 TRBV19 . TGTGCCAGTAGTATCCGGAAAAATAGCAATCAGCCCCAGCATTTT CASSIRKNSNQPQHF
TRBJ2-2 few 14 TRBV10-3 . TGTGCCTCTGTAAGCAGCTCTGACACCGGGGAGCTGTTTTTT CASVSSSDTGELFF
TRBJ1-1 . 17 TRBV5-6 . TGTGCCAGCAGCATCTATTCCGGGATCCCCATCGGCACTGAAGCTTTCTTT CASSIYSGIPIGTEAFF
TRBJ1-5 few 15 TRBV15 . TGTGCCACCAGCAGAGAGTGGGGGTTTGAACAGCCCCAGCATTTT CATSREWGFEQPQHF
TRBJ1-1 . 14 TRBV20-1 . TGCAGTGCTAGAGACCGGACTGTGAACACTGAAGCTTTCTTT CSARDRTVNTEAFF
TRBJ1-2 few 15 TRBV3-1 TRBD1 TGTGCCAGCAGCCAAGATACAGGACAGGGATATGGCTACACCTTC CASSQDTGQGYGYTF
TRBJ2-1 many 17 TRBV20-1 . TGCAGTGCCTTAACCCCCTCAGGGCTGGGCCAGTACAATGAGCAGTTCTTC CSALTPSGLGQYNEQFF
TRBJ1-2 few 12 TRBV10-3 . TGTGCCATCCGGGGCCTAGCGTATGGCTACACCTTC CAIRGLAYGYTF
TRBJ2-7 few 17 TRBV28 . TGTGCCAGCAGTTTATCACTAGCCCTAGCCCCCTCTCTCGAGCAGTACTTC CASSLSLALAPSLEQYF
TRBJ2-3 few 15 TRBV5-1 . TGCGCCAGCAGTAACCCGTCGGGGGGCGTGGATACGCAGTATTTT CASSNPSGGVDTQYF
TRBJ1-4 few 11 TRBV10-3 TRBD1 TGTGCCGTTTCAGGGGGGGAAAAACTGTTTTTT CAVSGGEKLFF
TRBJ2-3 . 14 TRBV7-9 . TGTGCCAGCAGGATTTCCTCCAGCACAGATACGCAGTATTTT CASRISSSTDTQYF
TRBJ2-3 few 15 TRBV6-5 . TGTGCCAGCAGTTACTCAGGGACGGGAGTCGATACGCAGTATTTT CASSYSGTGVDTQYF
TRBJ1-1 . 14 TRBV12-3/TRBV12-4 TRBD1 TGTGCCAGCAGTTTAGGCAGGGGGCACACTGAAGCTTTCTTT CASSLGRGHTEAFF
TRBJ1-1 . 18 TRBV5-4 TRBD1 TGTGCCAGCAGCCCAAAAAACAGGGGGCGCCTAACGAACACTGAAGCTTTCTTT CASSPKNRGRLTNTEAFF
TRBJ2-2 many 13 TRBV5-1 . TGCGCCAGCAGCTTTGGGACTCCACCGGAGCTGTTTTTT CASSFGTPPELFF
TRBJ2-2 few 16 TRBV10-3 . TGTGCCATCAGTGAGGGGCTCTCCATGCGAACCGGGGAGCTGTTTTTT CAISEGLSMRTGELFF
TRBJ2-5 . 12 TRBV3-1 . TGTGCCAGCAGCCAGGATTCCGAGACCCAGTACTTC CASSQDSETQYF
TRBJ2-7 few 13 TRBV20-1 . TGCAGTGCCCGGTCGGGGTCTAGGGACGAGCAGTACTTC CSARSGSRDEQYF
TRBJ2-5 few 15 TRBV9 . TGTGCCAGCAGCGGTGAAGGGAGGACCCAAGAGACCCAGTACTTC CASSGEGRTQETQYF
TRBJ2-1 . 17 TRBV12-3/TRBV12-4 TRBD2 TGTGCCAGCAGTTTAACCCCGGGACTAGCGGGCTATAATGAGCAGTTCTTC CASSLTPGLAGYNEQFF
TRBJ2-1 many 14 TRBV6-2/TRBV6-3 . TGTGCCAGCAGTTTACGGGGGCCCTACAATGAGCAGTTCTTC CASSLRGPYNEQFF
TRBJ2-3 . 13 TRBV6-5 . TGTGCCAGCAGCCCAGTGGACACAGATACGCAGTATTTT CASSPVDTDTQYF
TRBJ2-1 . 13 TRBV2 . TGTGCCCTCCGGGGCAGGGATTACAATGAGCAGTTCTTC CALRGRDYNEQFF
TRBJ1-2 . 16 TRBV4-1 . TGCGCCAGCAGCCGATCCTGGGTTAGGGACCTTTCTGGCTACACCTTC CASSRSWVRDLSGYTF